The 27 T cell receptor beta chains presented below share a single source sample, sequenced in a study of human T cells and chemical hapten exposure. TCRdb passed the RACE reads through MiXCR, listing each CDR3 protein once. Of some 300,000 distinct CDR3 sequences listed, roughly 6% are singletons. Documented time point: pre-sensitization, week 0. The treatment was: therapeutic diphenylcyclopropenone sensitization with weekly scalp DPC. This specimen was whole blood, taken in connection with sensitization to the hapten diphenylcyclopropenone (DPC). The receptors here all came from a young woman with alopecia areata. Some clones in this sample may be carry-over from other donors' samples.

CDR3 bases: TGTGCCATCAGCCCCCAAGAGGCAGGCGAGCAGTTCTTC. Translating it yields CAISPQEAGEQFF. This rearrangement joins TRBV10-3 to TRBJ2-1, with D uncertain. The CDR3 sequence is 13 residues long. Trimming removed 6 bases at V and 10 bases at J, with 16 bases between. Germline assignment: CDR1 ENHRY and CDR2 SYGVKD.

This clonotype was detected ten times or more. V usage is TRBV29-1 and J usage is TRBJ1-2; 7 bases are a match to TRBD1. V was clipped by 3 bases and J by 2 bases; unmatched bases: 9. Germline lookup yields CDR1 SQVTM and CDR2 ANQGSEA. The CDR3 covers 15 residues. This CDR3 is CSVELQGPENYGYTF. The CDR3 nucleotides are TGCAGCGTTGAGCTACAGGGGCCTGAGAACTATGGCTACACCTTC.

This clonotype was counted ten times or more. In DNA form, the CDR3 reads TGTGCCAGCAGCTCAGGATTCTCTGGAAACACCATATATTTT. This sequence encodes CASSSGFSGNTIYF. The chain carries TRBV7-2 and TRBJ1-3; no clear D. Trimming stripped 4 bases from V and 0 bases from J, with 7 bases between. Germline V gives CDR1 SGHTA, CDR2 FQGNSA. The CDR3 is made up of 14 amino acids.

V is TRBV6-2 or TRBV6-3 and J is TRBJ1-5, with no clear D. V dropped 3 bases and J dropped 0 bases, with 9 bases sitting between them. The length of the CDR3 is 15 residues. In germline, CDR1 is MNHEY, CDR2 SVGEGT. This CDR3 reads CASSYGLDSNQPQHF. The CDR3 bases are TGTGCCAGCAGTTATGGGCTTGATAGCAATCAGCCCCAGCATTTT.

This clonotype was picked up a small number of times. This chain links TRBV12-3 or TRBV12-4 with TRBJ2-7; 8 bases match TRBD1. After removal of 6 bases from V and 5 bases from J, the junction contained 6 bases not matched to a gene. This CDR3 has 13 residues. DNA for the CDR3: TGTGCCAGCAGACACAACAGGGGGAACGAGCAGTACTTC. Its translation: CASRHNRGNEQYF.

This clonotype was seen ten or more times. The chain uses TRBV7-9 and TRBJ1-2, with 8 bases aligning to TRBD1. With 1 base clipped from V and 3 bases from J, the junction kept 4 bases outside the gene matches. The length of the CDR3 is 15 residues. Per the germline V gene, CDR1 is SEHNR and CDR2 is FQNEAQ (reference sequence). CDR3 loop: CASSLVTDRDYGYTF. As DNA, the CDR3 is TGTGCCAGCAGCTTAGTGACGGACAGGGACTATGGCTACACCTTC. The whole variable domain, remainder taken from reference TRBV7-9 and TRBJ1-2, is DTGVSQNPRHKITKRGQNVTFRCDPISEHNRLYWYRQTLGQGPEFLTYFQNEAQLEKSRLLSDRFSAERPKGSFSTLEIQRTEQGDSAMYLCASSLVTDRDYGYTFGSGTRLTVV.

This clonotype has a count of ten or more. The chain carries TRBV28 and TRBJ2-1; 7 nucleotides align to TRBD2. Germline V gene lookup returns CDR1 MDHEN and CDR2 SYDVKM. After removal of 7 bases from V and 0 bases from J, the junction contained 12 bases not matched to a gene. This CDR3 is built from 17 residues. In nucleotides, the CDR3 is TGTGCCAGCACATCCTCAGCGGGGCCGAGCTCCTACAATGAGCAGTTCTTC. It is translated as CASTSSAGPSSYNEQFF.

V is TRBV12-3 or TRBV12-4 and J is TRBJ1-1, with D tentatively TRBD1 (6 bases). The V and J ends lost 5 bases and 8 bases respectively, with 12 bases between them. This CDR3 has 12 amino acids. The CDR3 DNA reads TGTGCCAGCAGTCCCTGGGGGGGCGAAGCTTTCTTT. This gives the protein CASSPWGGEAFF.

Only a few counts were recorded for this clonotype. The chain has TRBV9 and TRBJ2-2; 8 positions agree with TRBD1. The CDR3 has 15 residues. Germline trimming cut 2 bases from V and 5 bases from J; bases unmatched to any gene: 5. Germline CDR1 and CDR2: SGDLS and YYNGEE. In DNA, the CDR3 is TGTGCCAGCAGCGTCCAGGGGGCGAGTACCGGGGAGCTGTTTTTT. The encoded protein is CASSVQGASTGELFF.

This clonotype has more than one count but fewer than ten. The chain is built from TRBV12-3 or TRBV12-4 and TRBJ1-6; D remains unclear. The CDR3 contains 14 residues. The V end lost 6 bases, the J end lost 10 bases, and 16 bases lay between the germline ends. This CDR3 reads CASSGERVSSPLHF. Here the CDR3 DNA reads TGTGCCAGCAGCGGGGAGAGGGTGTCATCACCCCTCCACTTT.

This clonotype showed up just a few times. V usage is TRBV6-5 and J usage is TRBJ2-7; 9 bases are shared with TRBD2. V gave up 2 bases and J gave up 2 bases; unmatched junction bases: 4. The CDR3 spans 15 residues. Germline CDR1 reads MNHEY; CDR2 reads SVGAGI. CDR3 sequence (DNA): TGTGCCAGCAGTTACGCTGGGACTAGCACCTACGAGCAGTACTTC. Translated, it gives CASSYAGTSTYEQYF.

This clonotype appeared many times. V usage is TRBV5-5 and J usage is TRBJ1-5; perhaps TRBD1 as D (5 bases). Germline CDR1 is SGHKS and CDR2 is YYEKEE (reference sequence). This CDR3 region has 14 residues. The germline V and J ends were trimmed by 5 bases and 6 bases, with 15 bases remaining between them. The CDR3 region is CASRETDRGQPQHF. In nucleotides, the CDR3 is TGTGCCAGCAGAGAGACAGACCGAGGTCAGCCCCAGCATTTT.

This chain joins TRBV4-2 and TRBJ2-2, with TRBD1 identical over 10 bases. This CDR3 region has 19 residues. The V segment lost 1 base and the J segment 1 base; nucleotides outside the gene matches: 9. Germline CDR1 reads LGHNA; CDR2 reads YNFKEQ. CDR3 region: CASSQGPIRDRGNTGELFF. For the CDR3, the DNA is TGTGCCAGCAGCCAAGGCCCGATTCGGGACAGGGGGAACACCGGGGAGCTGTTTTTT.

The DNA of the CDR3 is TGTGCCAGCAGAGGACAGGGGAATTCACCCCTCCACTTT. This translates into CASRGQGNSPLHF. The gene calls are TRBV6-1 and TRBJ1-6; 9 nucleotides match TRBD1. V was pared by 6 bases and J by 7 bases, with 1 base of the junction left unmatched. The length of the CDR3 is 13 residues. Germline V gene sequence: CDR1 MNHNS, CDR2 SASEGT.

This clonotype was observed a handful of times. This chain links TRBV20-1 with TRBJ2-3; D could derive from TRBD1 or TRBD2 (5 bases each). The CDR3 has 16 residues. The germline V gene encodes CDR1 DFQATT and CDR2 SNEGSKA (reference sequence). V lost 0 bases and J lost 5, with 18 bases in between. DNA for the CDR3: TGCAGTGCTAGAGATCAGGGTACCGGACTGAGAGATACGCAGTATTTT. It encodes CSARDQGTGLRDTQYF.

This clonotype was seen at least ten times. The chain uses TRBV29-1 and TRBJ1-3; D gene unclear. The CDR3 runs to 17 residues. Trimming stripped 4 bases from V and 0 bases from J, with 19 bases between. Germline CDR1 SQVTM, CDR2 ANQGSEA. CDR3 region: CSVAVVRSGFSGNTIYF. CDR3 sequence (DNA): TGCAGCGTTGCGGTCGTTAGGTCCGGCTTCTCTGGAAACACCATATATTTT. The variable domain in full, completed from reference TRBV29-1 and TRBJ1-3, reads SAVISQKPSRDICQRGTSLTIQCQVDSQVTMMFWYRQQPGQSLTLIATANQGSEATYESGFVIDKFPISRPNLTFSTLTVSNMSPEDSSIYLCSVAVVRSGFSGNTIYFGEGSWLTVV.

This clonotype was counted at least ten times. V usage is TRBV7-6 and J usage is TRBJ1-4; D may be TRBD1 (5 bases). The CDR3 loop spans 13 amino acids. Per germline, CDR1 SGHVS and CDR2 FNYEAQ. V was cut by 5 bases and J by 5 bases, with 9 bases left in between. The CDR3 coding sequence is TGTGCCAGCAGCCCGGGGGAGAATGAAAAACTGTTTTTT. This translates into CASSPGENEKLFF.

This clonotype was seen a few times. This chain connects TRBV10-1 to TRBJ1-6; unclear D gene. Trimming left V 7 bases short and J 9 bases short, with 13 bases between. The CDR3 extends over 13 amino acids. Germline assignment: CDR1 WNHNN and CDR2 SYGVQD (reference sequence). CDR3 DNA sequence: TGCGCCAGCACCTGTAGACCTGCTTCACCCCTCCACTTT. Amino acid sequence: CASTCRPASPLHF.

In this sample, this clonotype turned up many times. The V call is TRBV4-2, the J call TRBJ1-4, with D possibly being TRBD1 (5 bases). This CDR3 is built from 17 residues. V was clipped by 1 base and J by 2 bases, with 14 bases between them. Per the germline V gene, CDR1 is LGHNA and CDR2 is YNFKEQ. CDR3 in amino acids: CASSQGYQGGTNEKLFF. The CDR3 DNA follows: TGTGCCAGCAGCCAAGGATATCAGGGTGGCACTAATGAAAAACTGTTTTTT.

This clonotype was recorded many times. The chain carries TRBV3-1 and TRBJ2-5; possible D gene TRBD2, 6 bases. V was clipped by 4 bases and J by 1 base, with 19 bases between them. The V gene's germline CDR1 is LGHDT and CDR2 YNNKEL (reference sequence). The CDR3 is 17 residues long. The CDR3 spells CASSRSGTWRGQETQYF. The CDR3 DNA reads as TGTGCCAGCAGCCGCTCGGGAACTTGGCGGGGCCAAGAGACCCAGTACTTC.

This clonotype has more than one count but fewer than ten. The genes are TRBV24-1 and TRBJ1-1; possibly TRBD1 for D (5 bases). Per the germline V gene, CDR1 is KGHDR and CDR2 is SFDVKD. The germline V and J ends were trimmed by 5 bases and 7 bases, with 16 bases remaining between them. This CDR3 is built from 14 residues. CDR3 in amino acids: CATSAPGGGHEAFF. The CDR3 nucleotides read TGTGCCACCAGTGCCCCCGGCGGGGGTCATGAAGCTTTCTTT.

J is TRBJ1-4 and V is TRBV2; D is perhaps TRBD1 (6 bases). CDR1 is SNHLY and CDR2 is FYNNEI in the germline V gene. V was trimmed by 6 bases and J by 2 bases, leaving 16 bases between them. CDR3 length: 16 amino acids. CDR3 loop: CASSLGGRGTNEKLFF. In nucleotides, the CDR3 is TGTGCCAGCAGCCTAGGCGGCAGGGGCACTAATGAAAAACTGTTTTTT. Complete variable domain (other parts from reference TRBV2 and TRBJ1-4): EPEVTQTPSHQVTQMGQEVILRCVPISNHLYFYWYRQILGQKVEFLVSFYNNEISEKSEIFDDQFSVERPDGSNFTLKIRSTKLEDSAMYFCASSLGGRGTNEKLFFGSGTQLSVL.

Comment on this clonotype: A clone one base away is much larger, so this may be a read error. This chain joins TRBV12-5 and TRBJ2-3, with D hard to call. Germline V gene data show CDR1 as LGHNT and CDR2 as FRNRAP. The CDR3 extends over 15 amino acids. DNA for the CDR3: TGTGCTGGTGGGCACCCGATCACTGTCACAGATACGCAGTATTTT. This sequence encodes CAGGHPITVTDTQYF.

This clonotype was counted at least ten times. In nucleotides, the CDR3 is TGTGCCAGCAGTTGGGGTTACGCTGAAGCTTTCTTT. This encodes CASSWGYAEAFF. The rearrangement joins TRBV12-3 or TRBV12-4 to TRBJ1-1; D gene ambiguous. The CDR3 has 12 residues. Between the trimmed V and J ends, which lost 4 bases and 6 bases, there was a span of 9 bases.

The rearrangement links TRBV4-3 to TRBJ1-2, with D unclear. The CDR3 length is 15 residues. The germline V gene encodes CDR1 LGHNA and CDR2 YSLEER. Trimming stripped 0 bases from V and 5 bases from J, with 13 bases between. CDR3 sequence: CASSQDPRPFYGYTF. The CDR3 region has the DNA TGCGCCAGCAGCCAAGATCCACGGCCGTTTTATGGCTACACCTTC.

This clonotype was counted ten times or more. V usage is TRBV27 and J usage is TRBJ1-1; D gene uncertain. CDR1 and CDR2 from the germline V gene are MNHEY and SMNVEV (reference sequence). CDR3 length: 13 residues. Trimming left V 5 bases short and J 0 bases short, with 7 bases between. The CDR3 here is CASSEKMNTEAFF. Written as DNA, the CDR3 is TGTGCCAGCAGTGAAAAAATGAACACTGAAGCTTTCTTT.

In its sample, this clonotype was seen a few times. The CDR3 spells CASSPRRRGEQYF. The CDR3 nucleotides are TGTGCCAGCAGCCCACGAAGGAGGGGCGAGCAGTACTTC. The chain combines TRBV7-2 with TRBJ2-7; possibly TRBD2 for D (6 bases). The CDR3 is made up of 13 amino acids. Trimming cost V 5 bases and J 6 bases, with 14 bases left between them. Germline lookup yields CDR1 SGHTA and CDR2 FQGNSA.